Presented here are 27 T cell receptor beta chains from one specimen sequenced in a study of blood T cell repertoires in COVID-19. Clones were read by immunoSEQ multiplex PCR, and TCRdb kept only the in-frame ones, dropping some. The table has about 140,000 clones, roughly 79% seen once. The specimen sequenced was PBMCs or T cells enriched from blood (not recorded which). These receptors came from a woman aged 50 to 65 who had recovered from COVID-19.

The chain recombines TRBV7-3 with TRBJ2-7, with a weak D call TRBD2 (5 bases). CDR1 SGHTA and CDR2 FQGTGA come from the germline V gene. V was pared by 4 bases and J by 3 bases, with 13 bases between. The CDR3 has 14 amino acids. The CDR3 protein is CASSSDGNDYEQYF. For the CDR3, the DNA is TGTGCCAGCAGCTCGGACGGGAACGACTACGAGCAGTACTTC.

This clone has a single count. The genes are TRBV5-1 and TRBJ1-1; 9 positions match TRBD1. J was trimmed by 4 bases and V by 4 bases; bases with no gene match: 8. The CDR3 consists of 15 residues. The germline CDR1 and CDR2 sequences are SGHRS and YFSETQ. CDR3 protein: CASSAGTGIPTEAFF. The DNA for the CDR3 is TGCGCCAGCAGCGCTGGGACAGGGATCCCCACTGAAGCTTTCTTT.

The rearrangement joins TRBV27 to TRBJ2-5, with D perhaps TRBD2 (5 bases). CDR3 length equals 14 residues. V shed 5 bases and J shed 3 bases, with 13 bases lying between them. Looked up from germline, CDR1 is MNHEY and CDR2 is SMNVEV (reference sequence). CDR3 DNA: TGTGCCAGCAGTCCCGCGGGTACCGAAGAGACCCAGTACTTC. Amino acid sequence: CASSPAGTEETQYF.

This clone was counted between two and nine times. The chain has TRBV9 and TRBJ1-3; tentative D call: TRBD1 (6 bases). The germline V gene has CDR1 SGDLS and CDR2 YYNGEE. There are 13 residues in the CDR3. Trimming stripped 0 bases from V and 8 bases from J, with 9 bases between. The CDR3 coding sequence is TGTGCCAGCAGCGTAGACAGGGCGGACACCATATATTTT. It specifies CASSVDRADTIYF.

The chain employs TRBV11-2 and TRBJ2-1, with 9 nucleotides matching TRBD2. CDR1 is SGHAT, CDR2 FQNNGV, per germline. CDR3 length equals 15 residues. V gave up 3 bases and J gave up 9 bases; unmatched junction bases: 9. This chain's CDR3 is CASSFSQAGGSEQFF. In DNA form, the CDR3 reads TGTGCCAGCAGCTTTAGTCAAGCGGGGGGCTCTGAGCAGTTCTTC.

The chain combines TRBV27 with TRBJ1-2; 7 bases align to TRBD1. The ends lost 5 bases at V and 1 base at J; junction bases unmatched: 7. CDR3 length equals 15 residues. Germline V gene sequence: CDR1 MNHEY, CDR2 SMNVEV (reference sequence). The CDR3 coding sequence is TGTGCCAGCAGTCCGAGGACAGGCTTTAACTATGGCTACACCTTC. Its translation is CASSPRTGFNYGYTF.

V is TRBV7-3 and J is TRBJ2-2; no clear D. The V end lost 4 bases, the J end lost 0 bases, and 12 bases lay between the germline ends. The CDR3 is made up of 16 amino acids. CDR1 and CDR2 (germline): SGHTA, FQGTGA. This CDR3 reads CASSSHRIANTGELFF. CDR3 in DNA: TGTGCCAGCAGCTCCCACAGAATCGCGAACACCGGGGAGCTGTTTTTT.

V gene TRBV5-5 combines with J gene TRBJ2-2; TRBD1 aligns across 9 bases. Trimming cost V 3 bases and J 4 bases; bases outside gene matches: 7. In germline, CDR1 is SGHKS, CDR2 YYEKEE (reference sequence). The CDR3 totals 16 residues. In DNA form, the CDR3 reads TGTGCCAGCAGCTCCTACAGGGGGCAGGGCACCGGGGAGCTGTTTTTT. Translated: CASSSYRGQGTGELFF. Full variable domain (outside the CDR3, taken from reference TRBV5-5 and TRBJ2-2): DAGVTQSPTHLIKTRGQQVTLRCSPISGHKSVSWYQQVLGQGPQFIFQYYEKEERGRGNFPDRFSARQFPNYSSELNVNALLLGDSALYLCASSSYRGQGTGELFFGEGSRLTVL.

This clone occurred once. The V gene is TRBV7-9, the J gene TRBJ1-1, with 8 bases matching TRBD1. From germline, CDR1 is SEHNR and CDR2 FQNEAQ (reference sequence). With V trimmed by 4 bases and J by 1 base, 14 bases remained unmatched. This CDR3 comprises 18 residues. CDR3 in DNA: TGTGCCAGCAGCTACCTTCCCCCGGGACAGGAATCGAACACTGAAGCTTTCTTT. As protein: CASSYLPPGQESNTEAFF.

The rearrangement joins TRBV6-5 to TRBJ1-4; 8 bases fit TRBD1. The CDR3 totals 12 residues. The germline gives CDR1 MNHEY, CDR2 SVGAGI. With 11 bases clipped from V and 7 bases from J, the junction kept 6 bases outside the gene matches. DNA of the CDR3: TGTGCCGGAGGACAGGGCAGTGAAAAACTGTTTTTT. Its translation is CAGGQGSEKLFF.

This rearrangement joins TRBV4-1 to TRBJ1-4; tentative D call: TRBD1 (6 bases). This CDR3 contains 13 residues. Germline V gene data show CDR1 as MGHRA and CDR2 as YSYEKL. Trimming pared 0 bases from V and 14 bases from J, leaving 13 bases between. CDR3 loop: CASSQDRTVGLFF. CDR3 coding DNA: TGCGCCAGCAGCCAAGATCGGACAGTAGGTCTGTTTTTT.

J is TRBJ2-7 and V is TRBV5-5, with TRBD2 matching over 8 bases. V trimming: 0 bases; J trimming: 4 bases; junction bases outside the gene matches: 3. The CDR3 length is 14 residues. Germline V CDR1 and CDR2: SGHKS, YYEKEE (reference sequence). CDR3 sequence reads: CASSLEGGRYEQYF. CDR3 sequence (DNA): TGTGCCAGCAGCTTGGAGGGCGGGAGGTACGAGCAGTACTTC.

The chain is built from TRBV5-5 and TRBJ2-5; a weak D match, TRBD1 (6 bases). Germline V gene lookup returns CDR1 SGHKS and CDR2 YYEKEE (reference sequence). V was trimmed by 4 bases and J by 1 base, leaving 20 bases between them. This CDR3 is 17 amino acids long. CDR3: CASSPLVGAGPQETQYF. The CDR3 DNA follows: TGTGCCAGCAGCCCCTTGGTGGGGGCAGGACCCCAAGAGACCCAGTACTTC. Supplemented by reference TRBV5-5 and TRBJ2-5, the full variable domain reads DAGVTQSPTHLIKTRGQQVTLRCSPISGHKSVSWYQQVLGQGPQFIFQYYEKEERGRGNFPDRFSARQFPNYSSELNVNALLLGDSALYLCASSPLVGAGPQETQYFGPGTRLLVL.

The CDR3 protein is CASSRDRVFNQPQHF. The CDR3 region has the DNA TGTGCCAGCAGCCGGGACAGGGTTTTCAATCAGCCCCAGCATTTT. This rearrangement joins TRBV7-8 to TRBJ1-5, with 9 bases that match TRBD1. Looked up from germline, CDR1 is SGHVS and CDR2 is FQNEAQ. This CDR3 comprises 15 residues. Trimming cost V 5 bases and J 3 bases; bases outside gene matches: 5.

This rearrangement joins TRBV7-6 to TRBJ2-1, with 7 bases lining up with TRBD1. Germline loops: CDR1 SGHVS, CDR2 FNYEAQ. The CDR3 runs to 15 residues. The V gene end was trimmed by 1 base and the J gene end by 7 bases; junction bases not matched to a gene: 7. The CDR3 is CASSLGRGPLNEQFF. CDR3 sequence (DNA): TGTGCCAGCAGCTTAGGAAGGGGGCCTCTTAATGAGCAGTTCTTC.

J is TRBJ2-7 and V is TRBV29-1, with D possibly TRBD1 on 5 matching bases. V lost 6 bases to trimming and J lost 4 bases, with 22 bases between them. Per the germline V gene, CDR1 is SQVTM and CDR2 is ANQGSEA. The CDR3 runs 15 residues. DNA for the CDR3: TGCAGCGTCGTAGGGGCCGAATTCCGCGGATACGAGCAGTACTTC. Its protein is CSVVGAEFRGYEQYF.

J is TRBJ2-1 and V is TRBV2; TRBD2 matches at 9 bases. CDR1 and CDR2 from the germline V gene are SNHLY and FYNNEI. With V trimmed by 4 bases and J by 14 bases, 15 bases remained unmatched. This CDR3 is 15 amino acids long. CDR3 in DNA: TGTGCCAGCAGTGGCCCAATAGCGGGGGCAAAGCTTAAGTTCTTC. Encoded protein: CASSGPIAGAKLKFF.

The chain employs TRBV7-9 and TRBJ2-3; TRBD2 agrees at 11 bases. Germline trimming cut 2 bases from V and 2 bases from J; bases unmatched to any gene: 6. The CDR3 has 17 amino acids. CDR1 and CDR2 (germline): SEHNR, FQNEAQ (reference sequence). Written as DNA, the CDR3 is TGTGCCAGCAGCTTAAACCCTAGCGGGGGGACCACAGATACGCAGTATTTT. It encodes CASSLNPSGGTTDTQYF.

This chain joins TRBV7-9 and TRBJ1-1; D gene ambiguous. The CDR3 has 13 amino acids. V lost 3 bases and J 7 bases, leaving 12 bases between the germline ends. Germline loops: CDR1 SEHNR, CDR2 FQNEAQ (reference sequence). CDR3 sequence reads: CASSFTGSNEAFF. Written as DNA, the CDR3 is TGTGCCAGCAGCTTCACGGGGAGTAATGAAGCTTTCTTT.

This clone was picked up many times. V and J are TRBV5-8 and TRBJ2-1; 15 bases are shared with TRBD2. Germline V gene sequence: CDR1 SGHTS, CDR2 YDEGEE. V lost 5 bases and J lost 9; bases outside the gene matches: 6. This CDR3 is built from 15 residues. The CDR3 nucleotides are TGTGCCAGCAGTTCGGGACTAGCGGGAGGAGGTGAGCAGTTCTTC. Protein: CASSSGLAGGGEQFF.

The chain joins TRBV29-1 to TRBJ1-1, with D maybe TRBD1 (5 bases). The CDR3 has 12 residues. Trimming stripped 7 bases from V and 3 bases from J, with 12 bases between. From germline, CDR1 is SQVTM and CDR2 ANQGSEA. The DNA of the CDR3 is TGCAGCGCGGGAGGGGCTGACACTGAAGCTTTCTTT. It encodes CSAGGADTEAFF.

The chain uses TRBV6-4 and TRBJ2-1; TRBD2 aligns across 7 bases. V shed 3 bases and J 4 bases; nucleotides not matched to a gene: 3. CDR3 length: 14 amino acids. Germline V gene sequence: CDR1 MRHNA, CDR2 SNTAGT. The CDR3 DNA is TGTGCCAGCAGTGAAAGGGAGGGGTACAATGAGCAGTTCTTC. It yields the protein CASSEREGYNEQFF.

J is TRBJ1-1 and V is TRBV30, with TRBD1 matching 7 bases. Germline CDR1 GTSNPN, CDR2 SVGIG (reference sequence). With 2 bases clipped from V and 10 bases from J, the junction kept 13 bases outside the gene matches. The CDR3 length is 14 residues. CDR3 in amino acids: CAWSLKQDRVGAFF. The CDR3 DNA is TGTGCCTGGAGTCTAAAACAAGACAGGGTAGGAGCTTTCTTT.

The gene calls are TRBV19 and TRBJ1-5; D not certain. The CDR3 is 14 amino acids. V gave up 6 bases and J gave up 4 bases, with 13 bases separating them. Germline V CDR1 and CDR2: LNHDA, SQIVND (reference sequence). The CDR3 spells CASSSDGRNQPQHF. DNA of the CDR3: TGTGCCAGTAGCTCGGACGGGAGAAATCAGCCCCAGCATTTT.

This chain joins TRBV7-8 and TRBJ2-7; 12 bases map to TRBD2. Looked up from germline, CDR1 is SGHVS and CDR2 is FQNEAQ. This CDR3 has 15 amino acids. V trimming: 5 bases; J trimming: 4 bases; junction bases outside the gene matches: 6. The CDR3 bases are TGTGCCAGCAGCCTCAGACTAGCGGGAGAGTACGAGCAGTACTTC. Translated: CASSLRLAGEYEQYF.

The chain has TRBV27 and TRBJ2-7; TRBD1 agrees at 7 bases. CDR3 size: 17 residues. Germline V gene lookup returns CDR1 MNHEY and CDR2 SMNVEV (reference sequence). The trim removed 5 bases at V and 3 bases at J, leaving 16 bases unmatched. The CDR3: CASSKLERTGPLYEQYF. The DNA for the CDR3 is TGTGCCAGCAGTAAACTAGAACGGACAGGTCCCCTCTACGAGCAGTACTTC.

The chain employs TRBV29-1 and TRBJ2-1; D is perhaps TRBD1 (5 bases). V lost 3 bases and J lost 8, with 14 bases in between. The CDR3 sequence is 13 residues long. Per the germline V gene, CDR1 is SQVTM and CDR2 is ANQGSEA. The CDR3 coding sequence is TGCAGCGTTGAGGCTAGGGGTGGGGATGAGCAGTTCTTC. It translates to CSVEARGGDEQFF.